This T cell receptor (beta chain) was retrieved from a study of cytomegalovirus exposure and HLA in healthy donors. The PCR made use of 60 Vbeta and 13 Jbeta primers. Sequencing was performed with immunoSEQ multiplex PCR; in TCRdb, only in-frame clones are kept and a portion is missing. This table has about 190,000 clones, roughly four fifths appearing once. The CDR3 runs to 14 residues. J lost 4 bases, V lost 5 bases, and 4 bases had no gene match. Germline V gives CDR1 SSHAT, CDR2 FNYEAQ (reference sequence). The chain employs TRBV7-7 and TRBJ2-2; 7 bases agree with TRBD2. This TCR derives from a woman aged 45-59 years in good health and CMV-seropositive. Sequenced sample: PBMCs. CDR3 sequence reads: CASSPWGGTGELFF. The CDR3 nucleotides read TGTGCCAGCAGCCCGTGGGGGGGCACCGGGGAGCTGTTTTTT.